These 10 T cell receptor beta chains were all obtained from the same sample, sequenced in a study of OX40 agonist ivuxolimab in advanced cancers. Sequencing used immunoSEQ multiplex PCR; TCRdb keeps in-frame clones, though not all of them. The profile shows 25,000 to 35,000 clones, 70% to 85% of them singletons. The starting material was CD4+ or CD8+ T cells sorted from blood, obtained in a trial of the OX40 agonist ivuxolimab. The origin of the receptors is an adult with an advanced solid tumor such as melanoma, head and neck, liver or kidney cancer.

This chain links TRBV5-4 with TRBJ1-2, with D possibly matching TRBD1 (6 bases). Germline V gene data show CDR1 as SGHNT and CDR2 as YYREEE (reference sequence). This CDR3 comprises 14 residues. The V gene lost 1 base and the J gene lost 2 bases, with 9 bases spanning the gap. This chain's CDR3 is CASSLRGRNYGYTF. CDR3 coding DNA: TGTGCCAGCAGCTTGCGGGGGCGCAACTATGGCTACACCTTC.

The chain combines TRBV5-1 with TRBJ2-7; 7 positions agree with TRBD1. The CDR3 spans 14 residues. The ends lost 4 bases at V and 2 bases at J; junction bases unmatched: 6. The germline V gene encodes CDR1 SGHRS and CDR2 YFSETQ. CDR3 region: CASSLTGQPYEQYF. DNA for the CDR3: TGCGCCAGCAGCCTGACAGGGCAGCCCTACGAGCAGTACTTC.

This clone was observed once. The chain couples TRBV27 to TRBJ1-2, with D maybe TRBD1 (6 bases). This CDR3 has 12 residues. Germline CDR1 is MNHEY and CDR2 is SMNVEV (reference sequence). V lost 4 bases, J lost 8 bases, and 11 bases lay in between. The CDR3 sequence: CASSSAGEGYTF. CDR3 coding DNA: TGTGCCAGCAGTTCGGCAGGGGAGGGCTACACCTTC.

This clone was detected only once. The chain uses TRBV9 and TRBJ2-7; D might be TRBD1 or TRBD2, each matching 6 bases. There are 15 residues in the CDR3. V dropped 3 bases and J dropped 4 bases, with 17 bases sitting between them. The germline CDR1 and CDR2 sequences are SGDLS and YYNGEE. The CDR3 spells CASSAGDSPRYEQYF. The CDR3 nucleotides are TGTGCCAGCAGCGCAGGGGACTCTCCCAGATACGAGCAGTACTTC. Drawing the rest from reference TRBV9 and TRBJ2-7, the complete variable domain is DSGVTQTPKHLITATGQRVTLRCSPRSGDLSVYWYQQSLDQGLQFLIQYYNGEERAKGNILERFSAQQFPDLHSELNLSSLELGDSALYFCASSAGDSPRYEQYFGPGTRLTVT.

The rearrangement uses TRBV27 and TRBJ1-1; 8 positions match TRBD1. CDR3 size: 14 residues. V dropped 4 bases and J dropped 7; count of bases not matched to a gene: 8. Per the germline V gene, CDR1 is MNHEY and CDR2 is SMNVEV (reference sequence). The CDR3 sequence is CASSSLTGDDEAFF. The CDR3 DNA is TGTGCCAGCAGTTCCCTGACAGGGGATGATGAAGCTTTCTTT.

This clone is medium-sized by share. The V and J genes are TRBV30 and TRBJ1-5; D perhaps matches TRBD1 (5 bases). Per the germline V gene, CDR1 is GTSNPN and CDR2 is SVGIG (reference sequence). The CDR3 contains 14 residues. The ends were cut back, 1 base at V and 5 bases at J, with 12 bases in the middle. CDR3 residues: CAWSGGAGDQPQHF. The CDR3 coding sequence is TGTGCCTGGAGTGGGGGTGCGGGGGATCAGCCCCAGCATTTT.

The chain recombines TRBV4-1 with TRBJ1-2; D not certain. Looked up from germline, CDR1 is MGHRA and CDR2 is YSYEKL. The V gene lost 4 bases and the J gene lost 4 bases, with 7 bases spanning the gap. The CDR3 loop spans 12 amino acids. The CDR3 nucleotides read TGCGCCAGCAGCCCGTTTGGCTATGGCTACACCTTC. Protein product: CASSPFGYGYTF.

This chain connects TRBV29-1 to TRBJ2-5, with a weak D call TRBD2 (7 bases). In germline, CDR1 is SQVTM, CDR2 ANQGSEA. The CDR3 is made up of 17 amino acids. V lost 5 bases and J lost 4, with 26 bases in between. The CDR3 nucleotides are TGCAGCGTTAGGGGGGCCCAGGCCGGGACTAACACAGAGACCCAGTACTTC. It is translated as CSVRGAQAGTNTETQYF. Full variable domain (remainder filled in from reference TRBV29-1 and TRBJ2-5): SAVISQKPSRDICQRGTSLTIQCQVDSQVTMMFWYRQQPGQSLTLIATANQGSEATYESGFVIDKFPISRPNLTFSTLTVSNMSPEDSSIYLCSVRGAQAGTNTETQYFGPGTRLLVL.

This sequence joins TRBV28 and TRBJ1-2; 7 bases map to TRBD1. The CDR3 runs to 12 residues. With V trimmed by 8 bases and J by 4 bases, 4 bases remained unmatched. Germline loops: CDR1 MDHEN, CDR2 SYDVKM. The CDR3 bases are TGTGCCAGCCGGGACAGAGCCTATGGCTACACCTTC. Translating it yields CASRDRAYGYTF.

This chain's CDR3 is CASSFQGEANTGELFF. The CDR3 region has the DNA TGTGCCAGCAGCTTCCAAGGAGAAGCGAACACCGGGGAGCTGTTTTTT. The V gene is TRBV11-2, the J gene TRBJ2-2; D gene uncertain. Germline assignment: CDR1 SGHAT and CDR2 FQNNGV. V was pared by 3 bases and J by 0 bases, with 11 bases between. This CDR3 has 16 residues.